The T cell receptor beta chain under discussion was sequenced for a study of T cell repertoires in cytomegalovirus infection. Points on this clonotype: Its antigen remains unknown.

General study findings and limits: The cumulative frequency of public TCR beta families distinguished individuals who carried CMV together with the relevant HLA.

TCRdb reanalysed the reads using MiXCR and keeps one entry per CDR3 protein. The sample lists under 200,000 distinct CDR3 sequences, less than 9.5% seen once, with about 4.2% in the top ten. Sequenced material: PBMCs. The sequence was collected from a human donor in good health (CMV status not recorded). Some clones in this sample may be carry-over from other donors' samples.

This chain's CDR3 is CATSDPGGNQPQHF. In DNA form, the CDR3 reads TGTGCCACCAGTGATCCCGGGGGTAATCAGCCCCAGCATTTT. This chain joins TRBV24-1 and TRBJ1-5; D possibly corresponds to TRBD1 (5 bases). V was clipped by 3 bases and J by 4 bases, with 9 bases between them. The CDR3 has 14 amino acids. Per germline, CDR1 KGHDR and CDR2 SFDVKD.